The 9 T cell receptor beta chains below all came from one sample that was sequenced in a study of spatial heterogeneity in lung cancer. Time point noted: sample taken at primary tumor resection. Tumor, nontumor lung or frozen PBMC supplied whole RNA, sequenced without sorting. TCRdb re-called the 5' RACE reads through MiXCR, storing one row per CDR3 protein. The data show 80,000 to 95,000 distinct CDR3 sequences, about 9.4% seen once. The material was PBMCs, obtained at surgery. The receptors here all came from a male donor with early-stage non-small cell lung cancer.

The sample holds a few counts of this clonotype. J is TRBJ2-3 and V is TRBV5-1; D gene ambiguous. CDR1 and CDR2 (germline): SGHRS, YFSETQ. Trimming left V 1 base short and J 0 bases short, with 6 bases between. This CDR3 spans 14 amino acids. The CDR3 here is CASSLLGSTDTQYF. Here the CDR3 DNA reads TGCGCCAGCAGCTTGCTAGGTAGCACAGATACGCAGTATTTT.

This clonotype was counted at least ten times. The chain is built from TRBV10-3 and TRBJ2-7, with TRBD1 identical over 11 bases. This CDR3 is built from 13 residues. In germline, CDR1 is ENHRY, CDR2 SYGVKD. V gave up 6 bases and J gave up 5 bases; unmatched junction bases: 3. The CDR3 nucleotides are TGTGCCATCAGGGGGACAGGGGGGCACGAGCAGTACTTC. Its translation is CAIRGTGGHEQYF.

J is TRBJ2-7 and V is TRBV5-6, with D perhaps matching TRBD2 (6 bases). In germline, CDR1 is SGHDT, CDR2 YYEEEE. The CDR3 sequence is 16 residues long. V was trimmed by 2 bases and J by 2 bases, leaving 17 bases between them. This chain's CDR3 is CASSLRLAFPAYEQYF. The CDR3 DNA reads TGTGCCAGCAGCTTAAGGCTAGCGTTCCCCGCCTACGAGCAGTACTTC. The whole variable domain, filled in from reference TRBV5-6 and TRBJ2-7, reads DAGVTQSPTHLIKTRGQQVTLRCSPKSGHDTVSWYQQALGQGPQFIFQYYEEEERQRGNFPDRFSGHQFPNYSSELNVNALLLGDSALYLCASSLRLAFPAYEQYFGPGTRLTVT.

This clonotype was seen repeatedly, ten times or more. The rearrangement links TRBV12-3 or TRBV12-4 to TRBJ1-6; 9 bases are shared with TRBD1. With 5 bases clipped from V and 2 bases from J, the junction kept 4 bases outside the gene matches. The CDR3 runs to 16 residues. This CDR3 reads CASSQDRGAYNSPLHF. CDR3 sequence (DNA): TGTGCCAGCAGTCAGGACAGGGGTGCCTATAATTCACCCCTCCACTTT.

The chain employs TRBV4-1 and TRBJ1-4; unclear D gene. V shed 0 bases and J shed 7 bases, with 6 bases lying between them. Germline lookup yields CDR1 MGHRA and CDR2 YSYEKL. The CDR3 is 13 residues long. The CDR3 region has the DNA TGCGCCAGCAGCCAAGATGAGGCTGAAAAACTGTTTTTT. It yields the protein CASSQDEAEKLFF.

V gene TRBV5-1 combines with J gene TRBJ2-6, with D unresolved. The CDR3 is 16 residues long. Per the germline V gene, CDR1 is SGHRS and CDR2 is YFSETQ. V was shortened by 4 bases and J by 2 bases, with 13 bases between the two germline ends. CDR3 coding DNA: TGCGCCAGCAGCGGGAACTCAGGAACTGGGGCCAACGTCCTGACTTTC. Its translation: CASSGNSGTGANVLTF.

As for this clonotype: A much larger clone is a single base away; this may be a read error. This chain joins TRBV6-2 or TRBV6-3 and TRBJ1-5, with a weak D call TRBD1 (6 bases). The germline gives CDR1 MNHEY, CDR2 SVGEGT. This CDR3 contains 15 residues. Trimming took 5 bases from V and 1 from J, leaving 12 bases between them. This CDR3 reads CASSQQGASNQPQHF. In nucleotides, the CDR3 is TGTGCCAGCAGTCAACAGGGAGCCAGCAATCAGCCCCAGCATTTT.

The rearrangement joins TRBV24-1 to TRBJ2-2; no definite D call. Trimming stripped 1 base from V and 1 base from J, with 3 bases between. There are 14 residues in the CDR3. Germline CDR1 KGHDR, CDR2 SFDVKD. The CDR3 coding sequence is TGTGCCACCAGTGATTTAAGGAACACCGGGGAGCTGTTTTTT. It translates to CATSDLRNTGELFF.

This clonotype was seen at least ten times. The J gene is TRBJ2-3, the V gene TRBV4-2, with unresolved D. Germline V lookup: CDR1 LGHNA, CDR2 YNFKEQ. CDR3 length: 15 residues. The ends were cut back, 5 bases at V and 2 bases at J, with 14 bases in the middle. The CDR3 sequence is CASSLSDQITDTQYF. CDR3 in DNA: TGTGCCAGCAGCTTGTCGGACCAGATCACAGATACGCAGTATTTT.